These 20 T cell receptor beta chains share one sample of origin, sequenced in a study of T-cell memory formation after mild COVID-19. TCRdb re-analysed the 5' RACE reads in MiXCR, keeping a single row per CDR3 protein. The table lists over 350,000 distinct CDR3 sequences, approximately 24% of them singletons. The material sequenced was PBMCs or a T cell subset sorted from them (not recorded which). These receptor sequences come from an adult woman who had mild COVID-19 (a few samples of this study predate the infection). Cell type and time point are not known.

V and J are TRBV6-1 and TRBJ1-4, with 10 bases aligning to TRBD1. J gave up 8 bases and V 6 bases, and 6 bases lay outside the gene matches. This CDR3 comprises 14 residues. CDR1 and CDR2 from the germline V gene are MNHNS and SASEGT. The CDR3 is CASRPGTGEEKLFF. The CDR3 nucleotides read TGTGCCAGCAGACCCGGGACAGGGGAGGAAAAACTGTTTTTT.

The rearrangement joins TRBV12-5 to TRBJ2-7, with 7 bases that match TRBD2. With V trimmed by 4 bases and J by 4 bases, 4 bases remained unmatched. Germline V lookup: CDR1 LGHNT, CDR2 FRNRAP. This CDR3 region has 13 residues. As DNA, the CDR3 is TGTGCTAGTGGTTCGGGAGGACCATACGAGCAGTACTTC. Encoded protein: CASGSGGPYEQYF.

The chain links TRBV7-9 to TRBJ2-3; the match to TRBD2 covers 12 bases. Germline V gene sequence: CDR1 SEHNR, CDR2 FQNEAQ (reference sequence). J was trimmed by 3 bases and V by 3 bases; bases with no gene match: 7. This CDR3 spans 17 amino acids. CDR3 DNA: TGTGCCAGCAGCTTTGGACTCGGACTAGCGGGGACAGATACGCAGTATTTT. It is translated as CASSFGLGLAGTDTQYF.

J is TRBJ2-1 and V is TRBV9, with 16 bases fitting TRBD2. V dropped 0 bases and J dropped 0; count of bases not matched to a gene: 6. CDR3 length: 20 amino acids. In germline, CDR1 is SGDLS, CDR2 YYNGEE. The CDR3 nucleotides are TGTGCCAGCAGCGTAGAAGGGACTAGCGGGGGGGTCAGCTCCTACAATGAGCAGTTCTTC. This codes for CASSVEGTSGGVSSYNEQFF.

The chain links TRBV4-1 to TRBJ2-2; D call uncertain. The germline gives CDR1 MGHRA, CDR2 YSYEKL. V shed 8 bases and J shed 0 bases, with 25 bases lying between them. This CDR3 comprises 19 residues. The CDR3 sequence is CASAPGYLGSLPNTGELFF. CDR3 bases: TGCGCCAGCGCCCCAGGTTATCTTGGGTCCCTTCCGAACACCGGGGAGCTGTTTTTT.

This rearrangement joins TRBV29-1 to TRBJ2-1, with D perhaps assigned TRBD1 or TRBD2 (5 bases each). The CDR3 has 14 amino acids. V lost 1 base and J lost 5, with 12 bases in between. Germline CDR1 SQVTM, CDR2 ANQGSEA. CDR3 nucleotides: TGCAGCGTTGAAGGGGGGATAACAAACAATGAGCAGTTCTTC. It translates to CSVEGGITNNEQFF.

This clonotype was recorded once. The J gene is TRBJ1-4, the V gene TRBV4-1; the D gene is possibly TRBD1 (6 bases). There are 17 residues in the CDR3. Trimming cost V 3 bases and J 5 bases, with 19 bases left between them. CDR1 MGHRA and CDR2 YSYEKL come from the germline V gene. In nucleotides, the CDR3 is TGCGCCAGCAGCCATGCTGGCTACAGGGATTCAAATGAAAAACTGTTTTTT. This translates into CASSHAGYRDSNEKLFF.

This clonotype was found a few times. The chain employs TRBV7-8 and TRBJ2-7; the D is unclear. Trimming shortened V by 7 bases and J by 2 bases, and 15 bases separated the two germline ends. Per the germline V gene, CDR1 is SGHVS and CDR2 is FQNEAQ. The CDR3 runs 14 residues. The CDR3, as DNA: TGTGCCAGCATCCCCCCCGCGATTCCCTACGAGCAGTACTTC. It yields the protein CASIPPAIPYEQYF.

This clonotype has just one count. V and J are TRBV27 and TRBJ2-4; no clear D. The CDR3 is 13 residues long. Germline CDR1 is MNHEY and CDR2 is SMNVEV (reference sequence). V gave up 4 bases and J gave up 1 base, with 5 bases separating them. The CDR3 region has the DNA TGTGCCAGCAGTTGGGGTGCCAAAAACATTCAGTACTTC. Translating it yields CASSWGAKNIQYF.

CDR3 in DNA: TGTGCCAGCAGCCGCCCCATCTCCGGGGCGAAAGGAAACACCATATATTTT. Translated, it gives CASSRPISGAKGNTIYF. The chain couples TRBV7-9 to TRBJ1-3; D is perhaps TRBD1 (5 bases). Germline V lookup: CDR1 SEHNR, CDR2 FQNEAQ (reference sequence). Trimming pared 5 bases from V and 4 bases from J, leaving 21 bases between. CDR3 length: 17 residues.

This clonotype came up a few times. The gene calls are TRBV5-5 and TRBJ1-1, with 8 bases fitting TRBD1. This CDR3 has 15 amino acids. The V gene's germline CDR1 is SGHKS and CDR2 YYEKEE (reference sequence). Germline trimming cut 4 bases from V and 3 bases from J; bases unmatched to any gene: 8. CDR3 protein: CASSPGPGGHTEAFF. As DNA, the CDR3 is TGTGCCAGCAGCCCTGGACCAGGGGGCCACACTGAAGCTTTCTTT.

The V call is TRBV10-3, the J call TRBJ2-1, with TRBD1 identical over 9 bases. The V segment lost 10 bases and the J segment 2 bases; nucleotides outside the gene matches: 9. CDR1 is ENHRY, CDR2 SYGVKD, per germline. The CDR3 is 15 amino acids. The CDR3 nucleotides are TGTGCCACCCAGTTTGGGACAGGGCCCTACAATGAGCAGTTCTTC. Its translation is CATQFGTGPYNEQFF.

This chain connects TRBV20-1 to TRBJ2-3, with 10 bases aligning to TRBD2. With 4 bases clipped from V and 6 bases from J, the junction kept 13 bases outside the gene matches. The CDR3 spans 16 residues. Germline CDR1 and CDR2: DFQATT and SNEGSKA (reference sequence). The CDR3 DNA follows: TGCAGTGCTACCAGGTGGAGCGGGAGGGAATCGGATACGCAGTATTTT. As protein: CSATRWSGRESDTQYF.

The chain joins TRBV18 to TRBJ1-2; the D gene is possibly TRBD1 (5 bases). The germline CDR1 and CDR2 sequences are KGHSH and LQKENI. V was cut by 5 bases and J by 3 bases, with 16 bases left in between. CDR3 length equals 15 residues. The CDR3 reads CASSVGTNGHYGYTF. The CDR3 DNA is TGTGCCAGCTCAGTTGGGACCAACGGGCACTATGGCTACACCTTC.

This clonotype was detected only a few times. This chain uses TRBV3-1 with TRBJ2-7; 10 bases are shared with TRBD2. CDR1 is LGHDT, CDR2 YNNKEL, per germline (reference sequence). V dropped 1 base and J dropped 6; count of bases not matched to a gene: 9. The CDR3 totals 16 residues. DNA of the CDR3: TGTGCCAGCAGCCAAGTCCGGCTAGCGGGAGCGGGCGAGCAGTACTTC. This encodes CASSQVRLAGAGEQYF.

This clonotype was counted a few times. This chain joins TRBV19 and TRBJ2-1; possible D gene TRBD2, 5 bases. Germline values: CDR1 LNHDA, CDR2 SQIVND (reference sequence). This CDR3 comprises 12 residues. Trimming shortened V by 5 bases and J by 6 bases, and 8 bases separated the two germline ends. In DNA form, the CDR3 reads TGTGCCAGTAGTTTTCTAGCCAATGAGCAGTTCTTC. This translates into CASSFLANEQFF. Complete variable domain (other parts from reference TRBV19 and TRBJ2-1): DGGITQSPKYLFRKEGQNVTLSCEQNLNHDAMYWYRQDPGQGLRLIYYSQIVNDFQKGDIAEGYSVSREKKESFPLTVTSAQKNPTAFYLCASSFLANEQFFGPGTRLTVL.

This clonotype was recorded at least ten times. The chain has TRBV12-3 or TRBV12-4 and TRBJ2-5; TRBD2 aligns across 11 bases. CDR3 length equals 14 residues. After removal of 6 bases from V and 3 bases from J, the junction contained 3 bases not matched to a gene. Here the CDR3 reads CASSRSGGEETQYF. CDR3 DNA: TGTGCCAGCAGCCGTAGCGGGGGGGAAGAGACCCAGTACTTC.

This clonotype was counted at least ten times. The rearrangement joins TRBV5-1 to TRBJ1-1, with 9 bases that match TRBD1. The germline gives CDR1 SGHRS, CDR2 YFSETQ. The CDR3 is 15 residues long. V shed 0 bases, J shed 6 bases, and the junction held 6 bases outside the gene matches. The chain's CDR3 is CASSLGDRAPPEAFF. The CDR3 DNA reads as TGCGCCAGCAGCTTGGGGGACAGGGCCCCGCCTGAAGCTTTCTTT.

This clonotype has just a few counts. This CDR3 is CSAPGTRKSSSYNEQFF. Here the CDR3 DNA reads TGCAGTGCTCCTGGGACTCGTAAATCGAGCTCCTACAATGAGCAGTTCTTC. The chain carries TRBV20-1 and TRBJ2-1, with a weak D call TRBD2 (6 bases). The CDR3 consists of 17 residues. CDR1 and CDR2 (germline): DFQATT, SNEGSKA (reference sequence). The V end was cut by 5 bases, the J end by 0 bases, with 20 bases between.

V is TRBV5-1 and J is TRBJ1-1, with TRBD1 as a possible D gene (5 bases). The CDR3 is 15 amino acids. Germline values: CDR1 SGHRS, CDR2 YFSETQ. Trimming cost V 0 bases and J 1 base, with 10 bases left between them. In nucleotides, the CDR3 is TGCGCCAGCAGCTTGGGACGGGGGGGGAACACTGAAGCTTTCTTT. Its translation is CASSLGRGGNTEAFF.